This is a list of T cell receptor beta chains from one sample in a study of blood T cell repertoires in COVID-19. Profiling relied on immunoSEQ multiplex PCR, and the TCRdb table lists in-frame clones only, not all of them. The repertoire holds about 480,000 clones, with 70% to 90% as singletons. The sequencing sample was made of PBMCs or T cells enriched from blood (not recorded which). The receptors stem from a middle-aged woman who had recovered from COVID-19. Each CDR3 is given with its conserved first and last residue. Each record gives: J gene, D gene, clone size, V gene, CDR3 DNA, CDR3 protein. D genes are given only for firm matches. The size field is filled for only some rows; it gives once, few, many or a size class.

>TRBJ1-1|NA|NA|TRBV6-2/TRBV6-3
TGTGCCAGCAGTTACTACAGCGAAGCTTTCTTT
CASSYYSEAFF
>TRBJ2-7|TRBD1|NA|TRBV14
TGTGCCAGCAGCCCGTATCCGGGACAGGGACACGAGCAGTACTTC
CASSPYPGQGHEQYF
>TRBJ1-1|TRBD1|few|TRBV4-2
TGTGCCAGCAGCCAGCCCGGGACAGGGGGCTCTGAAGCTTTCTTT
CASSQPGTGGSEAFF
>TRBJ2-1|TRBD1|NA|TRBV9
TGTGCCAGCAGCGTAGGTGAAGGGGGCGGTCAGTTCTTC
CASSVGEGGGQFF
>TRBJ2-3|TRBD2|NA|TRBV7-2
TGTGCCAGCAGAAGGACTAGCGGGAGTCCCCACACAGATACGCAGTATTTT
CASRRTSGSPHTDTQYF
>TRBJ1-6|NA|NA|TRBV12-3/TRBV12-4
TGTGCCAGCAGCCGGGTTAATTCACCCCTCCACTTT
CASSRVNSPLHF
>TRBJ2-7|TRBD1|NA|TRBV10-1
TGCGCCAGCAGTGATTTCGGGGACAGGGCCTACGAGCAGTACTTC
CASSDFGDRAYEQYF
>TRBJ1-5|NA|NA|TRBV24-1
TGTGCCACCAACGGAGGAGGGCAGCCCCAGCATTTT
CATNGGGQPQHF
>TRBJ1-2|NA|NA|TRBV4-3
TGCGCCAGCAGCCAAGATAAAAGGGGCCTGCGGGGCTACACCTTC
CASSQDKRGLRGYTF
>TRBJ1-3|TRBD1|NA|TRBV6-6
TGTGCCAGCAGTCCTCGCCCTCCGGACAGGGGACTTTTCAACACCATATATTTT
CASSPRPPDRGLFNTIYF
>TRBJ2-1|TRBD2|NA|TRBV7-6
TGTGCCAGCAGCTTAGGTACTAGCGGGAGTAGGGATGAGCAGTTCTTC
CASSLGTSGSRDEQFF
>TRBJ1-5|NA|NA|TRBV9
TGTGCCAGCAGCCTTTCTGGGGGCCCCAATCAGCCCCAGCATTTT
CASSLSGGPNQPQHF
>TRBJ2-7|TRBD1|NA|TRBV19
TGTGCCAGTAGTACGGGTCGGACAGGCCAAAGAGCGTACGAGCAGTACTTC
CASSTGRTGQRAYEQYF
>TRBJ1-4|TRBD1|NA|TRBV2
TGTGCCAGCCGGACAGGGGGCATCGGAGCTAATGAAAAACTGTTTTTT
CASRTGGIGANEKLFF
>TRBJ2-5|TRBD2|NA|TRBV9
TGTGCCAGCAGCGCCTCGGGACTAGCGGAACTTACCCAGTACTTC
CASSASGLAELTQYF
>TRBJ2-7|NA|NA|TRBV12-5
TGTGCTAGTGGTTTGGGACAAAGGTCCTACGAGCAGTACTTC
CASGLGQRSYEQYF
>TRBJ1-1|TRBD1|NA|TRBV25-1
TGTGCCAGCAGTGAACCCGGGACAGGGGGCACTGAAGCTTTCTTT
CASSEPGTGGTEAFF
>TRBJ2-6|NA|NA|TRBV19
TGTGCCAGTAGTTCCGACAGGTCTTTCGGAGGTGTTGGGGCCAACGTCCTGACTTTC
CASSSDRSFGGVGANVLTF
>TRBJ1-1|NA|NA|TRBV29-1
TGCAGAACCCAATCGGACAGATACACTGAAGCTTTCTTT
CRTQSDRYTEAFF
>TRBJ2-2|TRBD2|NA|TRBV4-2
TGTGCCAGCAGCCAAGTTAGTGAAGCGGGAGGGGTTGCCGGGGAGCTGTTTTTT
CASSQVSEAGGVAGELFF
>TRBJ2-5|NA|NA|TRBV6-5
TGTGCCAGCAGGCGACTAGTCGGGGCCGGAGAGACCCAGTACTTC
CASRRLVGAGETQYF
>TRBJ1-1|NA|NA|TRBV14
TGTGCCAGCAGCCAAGATAGTACGAGAAACAGGTTCATGAACACTGAAGCTTTCTTT
CASSQDSTRNRFMNTEAFF
>TRBJ2-1|TRBD1|NA|TRBV5-1
TGCGCCAGCAGCTTGGCCCAGGGACAGGGGGCTGATGAGCAGTTCTTC
CASSLAQGQGADEQFF
>TRBJ2-1|TRBD2|NA|TRBV4-2
TGTGCCAGCAGCCACAGTCGCGGGAGAGGAGGCAATGAGCAGTTCTTC
CASSHSRGRGGNEQFF
>TRBJ2-3|NA|NA|TRBV12-3/TRBV12-4
TGTGCCAGCAGTTTCAGGACAGATACGCAGTATTTT
CASSFRTDTQYF
>TRBJ2-7|NA|NA|TRBV9
TGTGCCAGCAGCGCGGATGAAACAGGACCCTCCTACGAGCAGTACTTC
CASSADETGPSYEQYF
>TRBJ1-4|NA|NA|TRBV24-1
TGTGCCACCAGTGAACCGACAGGTTCTGGCGAAAAACTGTTTTTT
CATSEPTGSGEKLFF
>TRBJ2-3|NA|few|TRBV5-1
TGCGCCAGCAGCTTGGAGGGGCACGAAGATACGCAGTATTTT
CASSLEGHEDTQYF
>TRBJ1-1|NA|NA|TRBV19
TGTGCCATCTCGGAGGGCACTGAAGCTTTCTTT
CAISEGTEAFF
>TRBJ1-1|NA|NA|TRBV7-6
TGTGCCAGCAGCTTAATCGGGGGGAGGAACACTGAAGCTTTCTTT
CASSLIGGRNTEAFF